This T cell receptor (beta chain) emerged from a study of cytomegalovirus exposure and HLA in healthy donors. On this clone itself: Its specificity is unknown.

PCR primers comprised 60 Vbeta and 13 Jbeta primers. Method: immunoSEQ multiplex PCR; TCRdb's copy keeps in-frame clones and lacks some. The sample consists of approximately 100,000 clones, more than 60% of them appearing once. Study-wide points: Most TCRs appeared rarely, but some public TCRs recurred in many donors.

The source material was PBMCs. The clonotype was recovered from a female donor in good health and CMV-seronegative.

Here the CDR3 DNA reads TGTGCCAGCTCACCTAACGGACAGGGCGGTGGTGAAAAACTGTTTTTT. Translated, it gives CASSPNGQGGGEKLFF. The chain uses TRBV18 and TRBJ1-4; 8 bases agree with TRBD1. CDR3 length: 16 amino acids. V gave up 3 bases and J gave up 7 bases; unmatched junction bases: 10. Germline CDR1 reads KGHSH; CDR2 reads LQKENI.